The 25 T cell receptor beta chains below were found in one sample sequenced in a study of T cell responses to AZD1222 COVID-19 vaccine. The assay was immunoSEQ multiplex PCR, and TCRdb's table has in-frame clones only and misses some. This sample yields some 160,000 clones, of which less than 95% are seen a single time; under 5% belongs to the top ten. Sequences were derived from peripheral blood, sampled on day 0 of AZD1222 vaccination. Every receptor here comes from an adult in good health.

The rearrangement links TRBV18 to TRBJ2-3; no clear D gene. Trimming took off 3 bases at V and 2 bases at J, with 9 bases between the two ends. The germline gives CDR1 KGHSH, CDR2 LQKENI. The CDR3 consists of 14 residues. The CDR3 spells CASSPARNTDTQYF. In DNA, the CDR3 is TGTGCCAGCTCACCGGCACGGAACACAGATACGCAGTATTTT. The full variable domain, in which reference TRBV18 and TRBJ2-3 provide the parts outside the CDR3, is NAGVMQNPRHLVRRRGQEARLRCSPMKGHSHVYWYRQLPEEGLKFMVYLQKENIIDESGMPKERFSAEFPKEGPSILRIQQVVRGDSAAYFCASSPARNTDTQYFGPGTRLTVL.

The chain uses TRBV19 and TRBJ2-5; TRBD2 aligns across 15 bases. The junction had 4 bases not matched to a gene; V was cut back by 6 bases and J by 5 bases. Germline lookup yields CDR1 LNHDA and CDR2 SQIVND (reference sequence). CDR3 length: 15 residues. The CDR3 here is CASSPGLAGGETQYF. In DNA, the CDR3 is TGTGCCAGTAGCCCGGGACTAGCGGGAGGCGAGACCCAGTACTTC.

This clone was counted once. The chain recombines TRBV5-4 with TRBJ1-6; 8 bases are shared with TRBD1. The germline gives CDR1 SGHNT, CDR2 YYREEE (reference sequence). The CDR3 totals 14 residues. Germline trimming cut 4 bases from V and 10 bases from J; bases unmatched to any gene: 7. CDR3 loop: CASSLGQGESPLHF. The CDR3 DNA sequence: TGTGCCAGCAGCCTAGGACAGGGAGAATCACCCCTCCACTTT.

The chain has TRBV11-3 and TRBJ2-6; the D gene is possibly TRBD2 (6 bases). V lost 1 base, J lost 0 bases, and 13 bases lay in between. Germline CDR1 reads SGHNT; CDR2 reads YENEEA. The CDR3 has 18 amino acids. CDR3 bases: TGTGCCAGCAGCTTAGGCGGGACTCCTACCTCTGGGGCCAACGTCCTGACTTTC. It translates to CASSLGGTPTSGANVLTF.

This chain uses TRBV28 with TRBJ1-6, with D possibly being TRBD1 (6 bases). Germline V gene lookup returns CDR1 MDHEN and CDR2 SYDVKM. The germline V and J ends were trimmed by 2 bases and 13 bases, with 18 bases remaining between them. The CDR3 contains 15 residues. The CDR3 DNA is TGTGCCAGCAGTTTACCCTTCGGGGGGCAGGGGCCCCTCCACTTT. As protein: CASSLPFGGQGPLHF.

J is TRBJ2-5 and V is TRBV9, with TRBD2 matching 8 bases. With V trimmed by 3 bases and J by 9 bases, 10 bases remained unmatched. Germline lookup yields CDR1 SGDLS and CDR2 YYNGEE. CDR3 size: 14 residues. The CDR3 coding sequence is TGTGCCAGCAGCGAGGGGACCGGGACTAGACCCCAGTACTTC. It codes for CASSEGTGTRPQYF.

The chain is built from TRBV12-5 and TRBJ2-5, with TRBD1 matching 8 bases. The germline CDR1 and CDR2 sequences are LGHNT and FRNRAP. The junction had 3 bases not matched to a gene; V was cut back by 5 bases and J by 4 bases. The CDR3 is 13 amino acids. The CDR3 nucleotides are TGTGCTAGTGGTCGGACAGGGAGAGAGACCCAGTACTTC. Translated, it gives CASGRTGRETQYF.

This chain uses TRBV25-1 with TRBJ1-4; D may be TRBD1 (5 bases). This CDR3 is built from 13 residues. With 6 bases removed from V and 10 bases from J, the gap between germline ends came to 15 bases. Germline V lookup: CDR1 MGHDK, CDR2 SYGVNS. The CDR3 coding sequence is TGTGCCAGCAGATGGGGCCCGGGGGGAAAACTGTTTTTT. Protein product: CASRWGPGGKLFF.

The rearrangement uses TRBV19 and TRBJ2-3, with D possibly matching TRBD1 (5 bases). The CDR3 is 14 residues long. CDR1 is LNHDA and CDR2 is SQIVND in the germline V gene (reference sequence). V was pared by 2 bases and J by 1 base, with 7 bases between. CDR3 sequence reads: CASSIQGRTDTQYF. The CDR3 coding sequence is TGTGCCAGTAGTATACAGGGCCGCACAGATACGCAGTATTTT.

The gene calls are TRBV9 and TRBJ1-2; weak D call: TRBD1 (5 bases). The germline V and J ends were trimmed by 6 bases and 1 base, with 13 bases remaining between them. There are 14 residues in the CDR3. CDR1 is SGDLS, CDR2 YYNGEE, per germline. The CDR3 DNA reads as TGTGCCAGCAACCGGGGACCGCTTAACTATGGCTACACCTTC. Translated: CASNRGPLNYGYTF.

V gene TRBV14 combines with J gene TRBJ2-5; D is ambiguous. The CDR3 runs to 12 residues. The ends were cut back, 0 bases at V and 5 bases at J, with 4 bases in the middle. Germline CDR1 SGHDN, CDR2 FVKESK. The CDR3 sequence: CASSQDLETQYF. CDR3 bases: TGTGCCAGCAGCCAAGATCTGGAGACCCAGTACTTC.

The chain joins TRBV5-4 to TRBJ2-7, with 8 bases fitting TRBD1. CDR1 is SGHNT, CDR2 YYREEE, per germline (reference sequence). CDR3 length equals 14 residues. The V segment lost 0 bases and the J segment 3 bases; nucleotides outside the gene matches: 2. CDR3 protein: CASSLGGQDYEQYF. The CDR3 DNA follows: TGTGCCAGCAGCTTGGGGGGACAGGACTACGAGCAGTACTTC.

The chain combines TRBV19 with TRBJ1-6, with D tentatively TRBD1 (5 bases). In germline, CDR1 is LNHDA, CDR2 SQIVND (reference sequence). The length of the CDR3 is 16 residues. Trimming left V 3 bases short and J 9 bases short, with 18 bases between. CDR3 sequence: CASSIARAGPASPLHF. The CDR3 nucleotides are TGTGCCAGTAGTATTGCAAGGGCGGGGCCGGCTTCACCCCTCCACTTT.

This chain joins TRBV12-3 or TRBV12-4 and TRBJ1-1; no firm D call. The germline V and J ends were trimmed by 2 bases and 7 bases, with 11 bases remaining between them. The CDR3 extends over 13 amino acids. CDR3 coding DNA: TGTGCCAGCAGTTTAACGGGTGTTTATGAAGCTTTCTTT. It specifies CASSLTGVYEAFF.

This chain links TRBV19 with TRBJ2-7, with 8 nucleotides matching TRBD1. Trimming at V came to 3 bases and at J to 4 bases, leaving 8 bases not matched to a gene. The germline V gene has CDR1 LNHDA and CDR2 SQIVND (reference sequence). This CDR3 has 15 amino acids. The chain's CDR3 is CASSMYDRGAYEQYF. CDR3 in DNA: TGTGCCAGTAGTATGTACGACAGGGGAGCTTACGAGCAGTACTTC.

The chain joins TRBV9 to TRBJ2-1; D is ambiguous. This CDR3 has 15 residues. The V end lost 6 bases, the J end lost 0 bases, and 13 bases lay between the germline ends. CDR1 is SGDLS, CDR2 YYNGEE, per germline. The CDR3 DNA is TGTGCCAGCAACAAGGGATTTAACTCCTACAATGAGCAGTTCTTC. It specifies CASNKGFNSYNEQFF.

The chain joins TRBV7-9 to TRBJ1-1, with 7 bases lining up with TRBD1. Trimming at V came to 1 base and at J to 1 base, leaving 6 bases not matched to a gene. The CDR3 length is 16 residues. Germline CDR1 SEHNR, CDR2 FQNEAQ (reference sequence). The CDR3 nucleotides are TGTGCCAGCAGCTTAGGACAGGGTAAAGGGAACACTGAAGCTTTCTTT. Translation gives CASSLGQGKGNTEAFF.

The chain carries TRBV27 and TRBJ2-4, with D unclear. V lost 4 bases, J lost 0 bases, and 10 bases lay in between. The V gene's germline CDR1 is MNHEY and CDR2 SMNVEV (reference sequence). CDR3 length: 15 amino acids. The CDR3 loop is CASSSAGLAKNIQYF. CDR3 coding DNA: TGTGCCAGCAGTTCGGCAGGCCTAGCCAAAAACATTCAGTACTTC.

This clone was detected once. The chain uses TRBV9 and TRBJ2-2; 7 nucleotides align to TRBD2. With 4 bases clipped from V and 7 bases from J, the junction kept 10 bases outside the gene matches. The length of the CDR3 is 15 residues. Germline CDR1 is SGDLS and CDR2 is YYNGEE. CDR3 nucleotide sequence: TGTGCCAGCAGCACCCGGGACTACTCGGTCGGGGAGCTGTTTTTT. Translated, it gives CASSTRDYSVGELFF.

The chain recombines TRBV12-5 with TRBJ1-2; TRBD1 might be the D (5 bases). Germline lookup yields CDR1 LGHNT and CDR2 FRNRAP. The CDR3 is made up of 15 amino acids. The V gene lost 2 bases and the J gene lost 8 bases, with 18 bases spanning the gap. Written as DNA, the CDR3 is TGTGCTAGTGGTTTGCCCTACGGGGCCGGGAGGGGCTACACCTTC. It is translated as CASGLPYGAGRGYTF.

The chain's CDR3 is CSVEGGPETQYF. For the CDR3, the DNA is TGCAGCGTTGAGGGGGGGCCAGAGACCCAGTACTTC. This chain uses TRBV29-1 with TRBJ2-5, with TRBD2 as a possible D gene (7 bases). V lost 3 bases to trimming and J lost 4 bases, with 9 bases between them. The CDR3 has 12 residues. Per the germline V gene, CDR1 is SQVTM and CDR2 is ANQGSEA.

This chain's CDR3 is CASSQVYGSIGETQYF. For the CDR3, the DNA is TGTGCCAGCAGCCAAGTATATGGCAGTATAGGAGAGACCCAGTACTTC. The gene calls are TRBV14 and TRBJ2-5; D gene uncertain. CDR3 length equals 16 residues. V lost 1 base and J 4 bases, leaving 16 bases between the germline ends. From germline, CDR1 is SGHDN and CDR2 FVKESK.

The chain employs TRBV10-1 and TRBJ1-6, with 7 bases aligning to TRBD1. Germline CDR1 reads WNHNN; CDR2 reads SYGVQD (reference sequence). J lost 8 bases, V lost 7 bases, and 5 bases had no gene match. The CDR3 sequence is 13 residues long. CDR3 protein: CASKRDSDSPLHF. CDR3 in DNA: TGCGCCAGCAAACGGGACAGCGATTCACCCCTCCACTTT.

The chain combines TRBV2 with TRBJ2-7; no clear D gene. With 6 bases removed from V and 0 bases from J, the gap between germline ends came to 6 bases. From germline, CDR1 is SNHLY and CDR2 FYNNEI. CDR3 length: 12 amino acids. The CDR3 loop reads CASRVFSYEQYF. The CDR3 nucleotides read TGTGCCAGCAGGGTGTTCTCCTACGAGCAGTACTTC. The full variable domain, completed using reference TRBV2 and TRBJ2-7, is EPEVTQTPSHQVTQMGQEVILRCVPISNHLYFYWYRQILGQKVEFLVSFYNNEISEKSEIFDDQFSVERPDGSNFTLKIRSTKLEDSAMYFCASRVFSYEQYFGPGTRLTVT.

As DNA, the CDR3 is TGTGCCAGCAGTTTTTCTACAGGGAGGAGCTCCTACGAGCAGTACTTC. Translated, it gives CASSFSTGRSSYEQYF. The rearrangement joins TRBV28 to TRBJ2-7; D is tentatively TRBD1 or TRBD2 (6 bases each). The CDR3 runs to 16 residues. Per the germline V gene, CDR1 is MDHEN and CDR2 is SYDVKM. V shed 3 bases and J shed 0 bases, with 15 bases lying between them.